This TCR beta chain was retrieved from a study of radiotherapy plus CTLA-4 blockade in lung cancer. As to this clone: The antigen is unknown.

Repertoires were generated with immunoSEQ multiplex PCR, while TCRdb's copy carries only in-frame clones and drops some. Found here are approximately 94,000 clones, roughly 80% of them singletons; the top ten hold 25%. This CDR3 is built from 15 residues. V gave up 6 bases and J gave up 2 bases; unmatched junction bases: 6. Germline V lookup: CDR1 MNHNY, CDR2 SVGAGI (reference sequence). Study-wide results and limits: Blood saw expansion of tumor-derived TCR clones after radiotherapy plus ipilimumab. Best predicting response, reportedly, were early blood T cell clone dynamics, with interferon-beta.

Alongside CTLA-4 blockade with ipilimumab, patients with chemo-refractory metastatic non-small-cell lung cancer received focal radiation. Sequenced here: peripheral blood, sampled from a patient treated with radiotherapy plus ipilimumab. The V call is TRBV6-6, the J call TRBJ1-3, with TRBD1 matching over 8 bases. The TCR originated in a human donor with non-small cell lung cancer that progressed on radiotherapy plus ipilimumab. The DNA for the CDR3 is TGTGCCAGCAGAAGGACAGGGACGGCTGGAAACACCATATATTTT. This translates into CASRRTGTAGNTIYF.